Reported below is one T cell receptor (beta chain). The data stem from a study of glioma-infiltrating T cells after dendritic cell vaccination. This CDR3 comprises 14 residues. CDR1 and CDR2 (germline): WSHSY, SAAADI. Trimming stripped 0 bases from V and 5 bases from J, with 8 bases between. Sequenced by immunoSEQ multiplex PCR; TCRdb stores in-frame clones only, minus some. The table shows approximately 100,000 clones, with about four fifths occurring only once. The material sequenced was blood, taken before dendritic cell vaccination. This receptor was identified in a human donor with glioblastoma. The chain recombines TRBV10-2 with TRBJ2-1; D gene unclear. CDR3 residues: CASSESSYHNEQFF. The CDR3 DNA is TGCGCCAGCAGTGAGTCCTCCTACCACAATGAGCAGTTCTTC.